This is a list of T cell receptor beta chains from one sample in a study of early T cells in non-severe SARS-CoV-2 infection. A single record per CDR3 protein comes from TCRdb applying MiXCR to the 5' RACE reads. The repertoire includes 30,000 to 40,000 distinct CDR3 sequences, 7.1% of them detected once, and about 13% sits in the top ten. The specimen comprised whole blood, sampled at baseline. The receptors originated from an adult who was a healthcare worker with PCR-confirmed SARS-CoV-2 infection or an uninfected control (not recorded which). Both conserved end residues are part of each CDR3. Fields, in order: clone size, J gene, D gene, V gene, CDR3 DNA, CDR3 protein. D genes are given only for firm matches. Part of the rows lack a size; the others show once, few, many or a class for expanded clones.

size: NA
J: TRBJ1-2
D: NA
V: TRBV7-2
DNA: TGTGCCAGCACACTAAATCAGGACGGTCATGGCTACACCTTC
CDR3: CASTLNQDGHGYTF

size: many
J: TRBJ2-7
D: NA
V: TRBV7-8
DNA: TGTGCCAGCAGCCCATACGAGGAGGGGGCCTCGTACGAGCAGTACTTC
CDR3: CASSPYEEGASYEQYF

size: NA
J: TRBJ2-1
D: TRBD2
V: TRBV28
DNA: TGTGCCAGCAGCCAGGGGACTAGCGGTACCGCCAATGAGCAGTTCTTC
CDR3: CASSQGTSGTANEQFF

size: many
J: TRBJ2-3
D: TRBD2
V: TRBV6-2/TRBV6-3
DNA: TGTGCCAGCAGATCACTAGCGGGAGTGCCAGATACGCAGTATTTT
CDR3: CASRSLAGVPDTQYF

size: many
J: TRBJ2-1
D: TRBD2
V: TRBV29-1
DNA: TGCAGCGTTGGGGGAGGGCTAGCGGGAGAGAGTGAGCAGTTCTTC
CDR3: CSVGGGLAGESEQFF

size: few
J: TRBJ1-6
D: TRBD1
V: TRBV9
DNA: TGTGCCAGCAGCAGGCGGGACAGCTCCTATAATTCACCCCTCCACTTT
CDR3: CASSRRDSSYNSPLHF

size: NA
J: TRBJ2-2
D: NA
V: TRBV7-3
DNA: TGTGCCAGCAGCTTAACTACCCCCGGGGAGCTGTTTTTT
CDR3: CASSLTTPGELFF

size: few
J: TRBJ1-3
D: NA
V: TRBV3-1
DNA: TGTGCCAGCAGCCTTAGGGGCTCCGGGTCCGGAAACACCATATATTTT
CDR3: CASSLRGSGSGNTIYF

size: many
J: TRBJ2-6
D: NA
V: TRBV12-3/TRBV12-4
DNA: TGTGCCAGCAGTTTAGGTCCCACCGGGCGAAACTCTGGGGCCAACGTCCTGACTTTC
CDR3: CASSLGPTGRNSGANVLTF

size: few
J: TRBJ2-2
D: NA
V: TRBV20-1
DNA: TGCAGTGCTTCCGTCCCCCCGGGCAGGGGAGGCGCCGGGGAGCTGTTTTTT
CDR3: CSASVPPGRGGAGELFF

size: NA
J: TRBJ2-5
D: NA
V: TRBV4-2
DNA: TGTGCCAGCAGCCAAGAGAGTACAGAGACCCAGTACTTC
CDR3: CASSQESTETQYF

size: NA
J: TRBJ2-5
D: NA
V: TRBV6-6
DNA: TGTGCCAGCAGCGGACGGGAACCCCAGTACTTC
CDR3: CASSGREPQYF

size: NA
J: TRBJ2-3
D: NA
V: TRBV19
DNA: TGTGCCAGTAGTATAGGTGGATTCGGTACGCAGTATTTT
CDR3: CASSIGGFGTQYF

size: many
J: TRBJ2-5
D: TRBD2
V: TRBV27
DNA: TGTGCCACCAAGACGACTAGCGGGAGTACAGAGACCCAGTACTTC
CDR3: CATKTTSGSTETQYF

size: many
J: TRBJ2-1
D: TRBD2
V: TRBV18
DNA: TGTGCCAGCTCACCACCTCGTAAGCGGGAGGGGTACAATGAGCAGTTCTTC
CDR3: CASSPPRKREGYNEQFF

size: few
J: TRBJ2-5
D: NA
V: TRBV30
DNA: TGTGCCTGGAGTCGTTCCCCCCCAGAGACCCAGTACTTC
CDR3: CAWSRSPPETQYF

size: few
J: TRBJ1-1
D: TRBD1
V: TRBV20-1
DNA: TGCAGTGCTAGAATAACAGGGGCGAACACTGAAGCTTTCTTT
CDR3: CSARITGANTEAFF

size: NA
J: TRBJ2-1
D: TRBD2
V: TRBV4-2
DNA: TGTGCCAGCAGCCAAGTCACTAGCGGAAGCTCCTACAATGAGCAGTTCTTC
CDR3: CASSQVTSGSSYNEQFF

size: few
J: TRBJ2-3
D: NA
V: TRBV30
DNA: TGTGCCTGGGGGGACACGCTGTTTGGGAATACGCAGTATTTT
CDR3: CAWGDTLFGNTQYF

size: few
J: TRBJ2-5
D: NA
V: TRBV5-5
DNA: TGTGCCAGCAGCTCGGAGGGCCAGAAGACCCAGTACTTC
CDR3: CASSSEGQKTQYF

size: many
J: TRBJ2-1
D: TRBD2
V: TRBV2
DNA: TGTGCCAGCAGCGGACTAGCGGAAGAGCAGTTCTTC
CDR3: CASSGLAEEQFF

size: once
J: TRBJ2-1
D: NA
V: TRBV11-2
DNA: TGTGCCAGCAGCTTAGACCCGTCGTACATTGCTGAGCAGTTCTTC
CDR3: CASSLDPSYIAEQFF

size: few
J: TRBJ2-1
D: NA
V: TRBV7-2
DNA: TGTGCCAGCAGCCTAAAGGGTGAGCAGTTCTTC
CDR3: CASSLKGEQFF

size: NA
J: TRBJ1-6
D: NA
V: TRBV20-1
DNA: TGCAGTGCTAGCCTCTCGGCTACCTATAATTCACCCCTCCACTTT
CDR3: CSASLSATYNSPLHF

size: few
J: TRBJ2-7
D: TRBD2
V: TRBV5-1
DNA: TGCGCCAGCAGCTTGGCCCCAGCGGGAGGGTGGTACGAGCAGTACTTC
CDR3: CASSLAPAGGWYEQYF

size: NA
J: TRBJ2-1
D: TRBD2
V: TRBV2
DNA: TGTGCCAGCAGTGAAGCGCAACTAGCGGGTAAGGATGAGCAGTTCTTC
CDR3: CASSEAQLAGKDEQFF

size: NA
J: TRBJ2-7
D: NA
V: TRBV28
DNA: TGTGCCAGCAGTTCCACCACTAGCAGCAGCCAGCGTAGGGGCGAGCAGTACTTC
CDR3: CASSSTTSSSQRRGEQYF

size: many
J: TRBJ1-5
D: NA
V: TRBV6-5
DNA: TGTGCCAGCAGTTACTCACAGGGACGGCAGCCCCAGCATTTT
CDR3: CASSYSQGRQPQHF

size: NA
J: TRBJ2-1
D: NA
V: TRBV12-3/TRBV12-4
DNA: TGTGCCAGCATCCCTCCCCGGGCCTCCTACAATGAGCAGTTCTTC
CDR3: CASIPPRASYNEQFF

size: many
J: TRBJ2-7
D: TRBD2
V: TRBV28
DNA: TGTGCCAGCAGTTTAGCGGGAGCCTACGAGCAGTACTTC
CDR3: CASSLAGAYEQYF

size: NA
J: TRBJ2-1
D: TRBD2
V: TRBV7-3
DNA: TGTGCCAGCAGCTTAGCGGGAGGCGACCCCAATGAGCAGTTCTTC
CDR3: CASSLAGGDPNEQFF

size: NA
J: TRBJ2-1
D: NA
V: TRBV7-3
DNA: TGTGCCAGCAGCTTAATTGGCAGGGAGGATCAAGAGCAGTTCTTC
CDR3: CASSLIGREDQEQFF